One and the same sample provided the 2 T cell receptor beta chains below, sequenced in a study of PD-1 blockade in classical Hodgkin lymphoma (dated by TCRdb to 2019 to 2021). The time point label of this sample denotes: cycle 4 day 1 (C4D1), after more than five weeks of nivolumab. All trial patients had relapsed after autologous stem cell transplantation, with cohorts A, B and C differing in prior brentuximab vedotin exposure. A Miltenyi CD4+ T cell isolation kit was used for magnetic negative selection to purify CD4+ T cells from thawed PBMCs. Libraries were built with the immunoSEQ multiplex PCR assay. TCRdb holds this immuneACCESS table with in-frame rearrangements only. Some clones are missing; in checked studies, unresolved V genes explain under half, and the rest has no known cause. In this sample the table shows 20,000 or so clones, approximately 87% of which occur a single time. The leading ten clones occupy roughly 2.5% of the sample.

The sequences come from CD4+ T cells from blood, collected before the fourth cycle of nivolumab. These receptors all stem from a human donor with classical Hodgkin lymphoma.

This clone was counted once. This chain uses TRBV7-2 with TRBJ1-1; D uncertain. This CDR3 comprises 14 residues. Germline values: CDR1 SGHTA, CDR2 FQGNSA. The V and J ends lost 4 bases and 1 base respectively, with 10 bases between them. CDR3 protein: CASSSMQTNTEAFF. The DNA of the CDR3 is TGTGCCAGCAGCTCGATGCAGACGAACACTGAAGCTTTCTTT.

Only one count was recorded for this clone. The V and J genes are TRBV5-1 and TRBJ2-1, with 9 bases matching TRBD2. The CDR3 is made up of 19 amino acids. Germline CDR1 is SGHRS and CDR2 is YFSETQ. The V gene end was trimmed by 5 bases and the J gene end by 0 bases; junction bases not matched to a gene: 15. The CDR3 sequence is CASRPLTSGLGSSYNEQFF. In DNA, the CDR3 is TGCGCCAGCAGACCCTTGACTAGCGGACTGGGGAGCTCCTACAATGAGCAGTTCTTC.